The present T cell receptor beta chain was sequenced within a study of early T cells in non-severe SARS-CoV-2 infection. This clonotype has more than one count but fewer than ten. V lost 4 bases and J lost 9, with 13 bases in between. This CDR3 has 12 amino acids. Germline loops: CDR1 DFQATT, CDR2 SNEGSKA (reference sequence). TCRdb re-derived calls from the 5' RACE reads in MiXCR, one entry per CDR3 protein. The table records 80,000 to 95,000 distinct CDR3 sequences, 15% to 20% of them present only once. The sequencing here drew on whole blood, taken at baseline. The source of this sequence is an adult who was a healthcare worker with PCR-confirmed SARS-CoV-2 infection or an uninfected control (not recorded which). The chain is built from TRBV20-1 and TRBJ2-1; a weak D match, TRBD2 (5 bases). The CDR3 loop reads CSATSNRGEQFF. Here the CDR3 DNA reads TGCAGTGCTACATCAAACCGGGGTGAGCAGTTCTTC.